Listed below are T cell receptor beta chains from one sample, sequenced in a study of blood T cells in healthy people across ages. TCRdb reprocessed the 5' RACE reads with MiXCR, giving one entry per CDR3 protein. The table records hundreds of thousands of distinct CDR3 sequences, 46% of them present only once. Source material: blood. Source of these receptors: a man older than 75 in good health. CDR3s include the opening cysteine and the closing phenylalanine or tryptophan. The order of the fields is D gene, clone size, V gene, J gene, CDR3 DNA, CDR3 protein. A D gene is named only where the DNA matches it firmly. Size is stated for part of the rows, as once, few or many counts, or as a class when the clone is expanded.

d_gene: TRBD2
abundance: few
v_gene: TRBV2
j_gene: TRBJ2-7
CDR3nt: TGTGCCAGCAGTCAAGGACTAGCGGGATACAATGAGCAGTACTTC
CDR3aa: CASSQGLAGYNEQYF

d_gene: TRBD1
abundance: NA
v_gene: TRBV6-2/TRBV6-3
j_gene: TRBJ1-2
CDR3nt: TGTGCCAGCAGTTACGGACAGGGAGGCTACACCTTC
CDR3aa: CASSYGQGGYTF

d_gene: TRBD1
abundance: NA
v_gene: TRBV18
j_gene: TRBJ2-3
CDR3nt: TGTGCCAGCTCACCACCCAGATCGGCAGGACAGGGTGGCACAGATACGCAGTATTTT
CDR3aa: CASSPPRSAGQGGTDTQYF

d_gene: TRBD1
abundance: NA
v_gene: TRBV28
j_gene: TRBJ2-5
CDR3nt: TGTGCCAGCAGTCTGTCAGGACAGGGACAAGAGGCCCAGTACTTC
CDR3aa: CASSLSGQGQEAQYF

d_gene: NA
abundance: NA
v_gene: TRBV20-1
j_gene: TRBJ2-7
CDR3nt: TGCAGTGCGAGTCGGGAGTTCCACAATGAGCAGTACTTC
CDR3aa: CSASREFHNEQYF

d_gene: TRBD2
abundance: NA
v_gene: TRBV20-1
j_gene: TRBJ2-7
CDR3nt: TGCAGCGTCATGTCGGGAGCGGGAGGGCCGCAAGAGCAGTACTTC
CDR3aa: CSVMSGAGGPQEQYF

d_gene: TRBD2
abundance: NA
v_gene: TRBV11-3
j_gene: TRBJ2-7
CDR3nt: TGTGCCAGCAGCTCAGAACTAGCGTGGATCTCCTACGAGCAGTACTTC
CDR3aa: CASSSELAWISYEQYF

d_gene: TRBD1
abundance: NA
v_gene: TRBV29-1
j_gene: TRBJ2-1
CDR3nt: TGCAGCGTCGCTCGGACAGGGGGCTTGGATGAGCAGTTCTTC
CDR3aa: CSVARTGGLDEQFF

d_gene: NA
abundance: NA
v_gene: TRBV11-2
j_gene: TRBJ2-3
CDR3nt: TGTGCCAGCAGGCCAGGGGGGGCAGGCGGCTTCACAGATACGCAGTATTTT
CDR3aa: CASRPGGAGGFTDTQYF

d_gene: NA
abundance: NA
v_gene: TRBV28
j_gene: TRBJ2-5
CDR3nt: TGTGCCAGCACCCCGGGGGGACATGAGACCCAGTACTTC
CDR3aa: CASTPGGHETQYF

d_gene: NA
abundance: NA
v_gene: TRBV12-3/TRBV12-4
j_gene: TRBJ2-1
CDR3nt: TGTGCCAGCACTCTGGGGGCCAACAATGAGCAGTTCTTC
CDR3aa: CASTLGANNEQFF

d_gene: NA
abundance: many
v_gene: TRBV9
j_gene: TRBJ2-3
CDR3nt: TGTGCCAGCAGCGTAACTGGAGAGAATACGCAGTATTTT
CDR3aa: CASSVTGENTQYF

d_gene: NA
abundance: few
v_gene: TRBV20-1
j_gene: TRBJ2-3
CDR3nt: TGCAGTGCTAGGATTCCGGGGGCTGATACGCAGTATTTT
CDR3aa: CSARIPGADTQYF

d_gene: NA
abundance: NA
v_gene: TRBV2
j_gene: TRBJ1-1
CDR3nt: TGTGCCAGCATACAAAGGCTCGGAAACACTGAAGCTTTCTTT
CDR3aa: CASIQRLGNTEAFF

d_gene: TRBD1
abundance: NA
v_gene: TRBV15
j_gene: TRBJ2-1
CDR3nt: TGTGCCACCAGCAGAGATACAGGGGGGTTGGGTGAGCAGTTCTTC
CDR3aa: CATSRDTGGLGEQFF

d_gene: NA
abundance: few
v_gene: TRBV6-5
j_gene: TRBJ2-7
CDR3nt: TGTGCCAGCAGTTACCGACAGCCCTACGAGCAGTACTTC
CDR3aa: CASSYRQPYEQYF

d_gene: TRBD2
abundance: many
v_gene: TRBV7-9
j_gene: TRBJ2-5
CDR3nt: TGTGCCAGCAGTCGACTAGCGGGACAAGAGACCCAGTACTTC
CDR3aa: CASSRLAGQETQYF

d_gene: NA
abundance: NA
v_gene: TRBV20-1
j_gene: TRBJ2-1
CDR3nt: TGCAGTGCTTTTCGGACAATTGACAATGAGCAGTTCTTC
CDR3aa: CSAFRTIDNEQFF

d_gene: NA
abundance: few
v_gene: TRBV24-1
j_gene: TRBJ2-7
CDR3nt: TGTGCCACCAGTGGTCAGGACACCTACGAGCAGTACTTC
CDR3aa: CATSGQDTYEQYF

d_gene: TRBD2
abundance: NA
v_gene: TRBV29-1
j_gene: TRBJ2-5
CDR3nt: TGCAGCGTTGAAGAGGGACTAGCGGGAGGGAGGGAGACCCAGTACTTC
CDR3aa: CSVEEGLAGGRETQYF

d_gene: TRBD2
abundance: NA
v_gene: TRBV9
j_gene: TRBJ2-7
CDR3nt: TGTGCCAGCAGCGTCCGGGGGGGGCCCTCCTACAATGAGCAGTACTTC
CDR3aa: CASSVRGGPSYNEQYF

d_gene: NA
abundance: NA
v_gene: TRBV30
j_gene: TRBJ2-4
CDR3nt: TGTGCCTGGTCACCGGGGTCCTACGTGGAGCAGTACTTC
CDR3aa: CAWSPGSYVEQYF

d_gene: TRBD2
abundance: few
v_gene: TRBV4-3
j_gene: TRBJ2-3
CDR3nt: TGCGCCAGCAGCCAATACACGGGACTAGCGGGTCTTCGGGGGGATACGCAGTATTTT
CDR3aa: CASSQYTGLAGLRGDTQYF

d_gene: NA
abundance: few
v_gene: TRBV10-2
j_gene: TRBJ2-5
CDR3nt: TGCGCCGTATCAAGGGGCGTTGTCGAGACCCAGTACTTC
CDR3aa: CAVSRGVVETQYF

d_gene: NA
abundance: NA
v_gene: TRBV2
j_gene: TRBJ2-3
CDR3nt: TGTGCCAGCAGTGAAGGGCAGTCCTGGACTGATACGCAGTATTTT
CDR3aa: CASSEGQSWTDTQYF

d_gene: TRBD1
abundance: NA
v_gene: TRBV25-1
j_gene: TRBJ1-1
CDR3nt: TGTGCCAGCAACCAACAGGGGGCCTCTGAAGCTTTCTTT
CDR3aa: CASNQQGASEAFF

d_gene: NA
abundance: NA
v_gene: TRBV12-3/TRBV12-4
j_gene: TRBJ2-7
CDR3nt: TGTGCCAGCAGGGATGGCCGCCGGTCCTACGAGCAGTACTTC
CDR3aa: CASRDGRRSYEQYF

d_gene: TRBD1
abundance: many
v_gene: TRBV5-1
j_gene: TRBJ1-2
CDR3nt: TGTGCCAGCAGCCTTGGACAGGGGTCCTATGGCTACACCTTC
CDR3aa: CASSLGQGSYGYTF

d_gene: TRBD2
abundance: NA
v_gene: TRBV7-2
j_gene: TRBJ2-7
CDR3nt: TGTGCCAGCAGCTTAGTAGCGGGAGGTCCCATGGGTGCCTACGAGCAGTACTTC
CDR3aa: CASSLVAGGPMGAYEQYF

d_gene: NA
abundance: few
v_gene: TRBV12-3/TRBV12-4
j_gene: TRBJ1-1
CDR3nt: TGTGCCAGCGGTCTATCCCACGAGTCTTTCTTT
CDR3aa: CASGLSHESFF

d_gene: NA
abundance: NA
v_gene: TRBV12-3/TRBV12-4
j_gene: TRBJ2-7
CDR3nt: TGTGCCAGCAGTTCCGACTCCCTCGAGCAGTACTTC
CDR3aa: CASSSDSLEQYF

d_gene: NA
abundance: few
v_gene: TRBV7-9
j_gene: TRBJ2-1
CDR3nt: TGTGCCAGCAGACCCACCGGCCGCACAGGGAGCTCCTACAATGAGCAGTTCTTC
CDR3aa: CASRPTGRTGSSYNEQFF

d_gene: TRBD2
abundance: NA
v_gene: TRBV20-1
j_gene: TRBJ2-3
CDR3nt: TGCAGTGCCCGCAGCGGGAGAGGGACAGATACGCAGTATTTT
CDR3aa: CSARSGRGTDTQYF

d_gene: NA
abundance: many
v_gene: TRBV6-2/TRBV6-3
j_gene: TRBJ2-7
CDR3nt: TGTGCCAGCAGTAAGGGGACAACCTACGAGCAGTACTTC
CDR3aa: CASSKGTTYEQYF

d_gene: NA
abundance: NA
v_gene: TRBV6-2/TRBV6-3
j_gene: TRBJ1-1
CDR3nt: TGTGCCAGCAGTAACAGCCTCTCGAACACTGAAGCTTTCTTT
CDR3aa: CASSNSLSNTEAFF

d_gene: TRBD1
abundance: many
v_gene: TRBV29-1
j_gene: TRBJ2-1
CDR3nt: TGCAGCGTCATGGGGACAGAGGATTACAATGAGCAGTTCTTC
CDR3aa: CSVMGTEDYNEQFF

d_gene: TRBD1
abundance: few
v_gene: TRBV6-1
j_gene: TRBJ1-2
CDR3nt: TGTGCCAGCAGTGGGGAACAGGGGCGAGGTGGCTACACCTTC
CDR3aa: CASSGEQGRGGYTF

d_gene: NA
abundance: NA
v_gene: TRBV28
j_gene: TRBJ1-5
CDR3nt: TGTGTCAGCAGAAACCCAGGGGATCAGCCCCAGCATTTT
CDR3aa: CVSRNPGDQPQHF

d_gene: NA
abundance: NA
v_gene: TRBV4-2
j_gene: TRBJ2-7
CDR3nt: TGTGCCAGCAGCCATCAACTAGGGTACGAGCAGTACTTC
CDR3aa: CASSHQLGYEQYF

d_gene: NA
abundance: NA
v_gene: TRBV5-1
j_gene: TRBJ1-4
CDR3nt: TGCGCCAGCAGTCGAAACAGGAGGACAGATCATAATGAAAAACTGTTTTTT
CDR3aa: CASSRNRRTDHNEKLFF

d_gene: NA
abundance: NA
v_gene: TRBV15
j_gene: TRBJ2-2
CDR3nt: TGTGCCACCAGCAGGAAACGGGATGCGAACACCGGGGAGCTGTTTTTT
CDR3aa: CATSRKRDANTGELFF